Presented here are 28 T cell receptor beta chains from one specimen sequenced in a study of T cell responses to AZD1222 COVID-19 vaccine. This table comes from immunoSEQ multiplex PCR, and its TCRdb copy is limited to in-frame clones, with some not included. The sample shows 75,000 to 95,000 clones, approximately 90% of them seen only once. The sequenced sample was peripheral blood, obtained 28 days after the second AZD1222 dose. All receptors come from an adult who received the AZD1222 COVID-19 vaccine.

The chain carries TRBV18 and TRBJ1-2, with D hard to call. Germline V gives CDR1 KGHSH, CDR2 LQKENI. This CDR3 has 15 amino acids. Trimming shortened V by 6 bases and J by 6 bases, and 20 bases separated the two germline ends. The CDR3 DNA follows: TGTGCCAGCTCCCAACCGGGCCACCTTGGGAATGGCTACACCTTC. Translated, it gives CASSQPGHLGNGYTF.

This chain links TRBV19 with TRBJ1-2, with a possible D match to TRBD1 (6 bases). The germline gives CDR1 LNHDA, CDR2 SQIVND (reference sequence). V was pared by 7 bases and J by 4 bases, with 16 bases between. This CDR3 has 14 amino acids. The chain's CDR3 is CASTSKMGAYGYTF. The CDR3 DNA reads as TGTGCCAGTACTTCAAAGATGGGGGCCTATGGCTACACCTTC. Supplemented by reference TRBV19 and TRBJ1-2, the full variable domain reads DGGITQSPKYLFRKEGQNVTLSCEQNLNHDAMYWYRQDPGQGLRLIYYSQIVNDFQKGDIAEGYSVSREKKESFPLTVTSAQKNPTAFYLCASTSKMGAYGYTFGSGTRLTVV.

This chain links TRBV14 with TRBJ1-2; D gene uncertain. The CDR3 length is 16 residues. The germline V gene has CDR1 SGHDN and CDR2 FVKESK. Trimming took 0 bases from V and 7 from J, leaving 18 bases between them. The CDR3 here is CASSQELGSRTSGYTF. The DNA of the CDR3 is TGTGCCAGCAGCCAAGAGCTCGGAAGCAGGACGAGTGGCTACACCTTC. Full variable domain (remainder filled in from reference TRBV14 and TRBJ1-2): EAGVTQFPSHSVIEKGQTVTLRCDPISGHDNLYWYRRVMGKEIKFLLHFVKESKQDESGMPNNRFLAERTGGTYSTLKVQPAELEDSGVYFCASSQELGSRTSGYTFGSGTRLTVV.

J is TRBJ1-6 and V is TRBV28; unclear D gene. The CDR3 is made up of 14 amino acids. With 4 bases removed from V and 8 bases from J, the gap between germline ends came to 12 bases. Per germline, CDR1 MDHEN and CDR2 SYDVKM. This chain's CDR3 is CASSSVMGDSPLHF. The CDR3 coding sequence is TGTGCCAGCAGTTCGGTGATGGGCGATTCACCCCTCCACTTT. The full variable domain, its missing parts supplied by reference TRBV28 and TRBJ1-6, is DVKVTQSSRYLVKRTGEKVFLECVQDMDHENMFWYRQDPGLGLRLIYFSYDVKMKEKGDIPEGYSVSREKKERFSLILESASTNQTSMYLCASSSVMGDSPLHFGNGTRLTVT.

The gene calls are TRBV10-1 and TRBJ2-3; 9 bases map to TRBD1. Trimming removed 6 bases from V and 3 bases from J; junction bases left unmatched: 13. This CDR3 comprises 17 residues. CDR1 and CDR2 (germline): WNHNN, SYGVQD (reference sequence). CDR3 protein: CASSRRTGDVRTDTQYF. DNA for the CDR3: TGCGCCAGCAGCCGTCGGACAGGGGATGTTAGGACAGATACGCAGTATTTT.

The chain employs TRBV28 and TRBJ2-7; D remains ambiguous. Deletions cut 8 bases from V and 5 bases from J, with 10 bases between. Germline-derived CDR1 and CDR2 are MDHEN and SYDVKM. The CDR3 is 11 amino acids. DNA of the CDR3: TGTGCCAGCGCCCTAAGGGACGAGCAGTACTTC. Encoded protein: CASALRDEQYF.

Only a few counts were recorded for this clone. The chain has TRBV5-3 and TRBJ1-5; D remains ambiguous. TRBV5-3 is an open reading frame whose function is uncertain. This CDR3 comprises 11 residues. V dropped 2 bases and J dropped 9 bases, with 6 bases sitting between them. The CDR3 DNA is TGTGCCAGAAGCTTCATTTGGCCCCAGCATTTT. It encodes CARSFIWPQHF.

The chain recombines TRBV6-5 with TRBJ2-5; D remains ambiguous. The length of the CDR3 is 14 residues. Germline values: CDR1 MNHEY, CDR2 SVGAGI. Trimming removed 0 bases at V and 4 bases at J, with 9 bases between. DNA of the CDR3: TGTGCCAGCAGTTACTCCCGGGTTATAGAGACCCAGTACTTC. This translates into CASSYSRVIETQYF.

The gene calls are TRBV28 and TRBJ2-1; weak D call: TRBD1 (7 bases). The V and J ends lost 10 bases and 11 bases respectively, with 18 bases between them. The germline V gene has CDR1 MDHEN and CDR2 SYDVKM. The CDR3 totals 12 residues. As DNA, the CDR3 is TGTGCCACCAGGGGGGACAGTAGGCAGCAGTTCTTC. Protein sequence: CATRGDSRQQFF.

This clone was seen once. The V and J genes are TRBV18 and TRBJ1-1, with D hard to call. Trimming took 3 bases from V and 0 from J, leaving 8 bases between them. Germline V gene data show CDR1 as KGHSH and CDR2 as LQKENI. The CDR3 is 14 amino acids. The CDR3 sequence is CASSPGPLNTEAFF. CDR3 nucleotides: TGTGCCAGCTCACCCGGACCGCTGAACACTGAAGCTTTCTTT.

A single count supports this clone. The chain carries TRBV28 and TRBJ1-1, with TRBD1 as a possible D gene (5 bases). V dropped 1 base and J dropped 1 base, with 13 bases sitting between them. Germline values: CDR1 MDHEN, CDR2 SYDVKM. CDR3 length equals 16 residues. The CDR3 DNA is TGTGCCAGCAGTTTATTTTTGGGGACGGAGAACACTGAAGCTTTCTTT. Amino acid sequence: CASSLFLGTENTEAFF.

This chain connects TRBV6-5 to TRBJ1-4; a weak D match, TRBD1 (6 bases). V was clipped by 5 bases and J by 5 bases, with 15 bases between them. CDR3 size: 15 residues. Per the germline V gene, CDR1 is MNHEY and CDR2 is SVGAGI. As DNA, the CDR3 is TGTGCCAGCAGTCCACAGGGATGGACGAATGAAAAACTGTTTTTT. Translating gives CASSPQGWTNEKLFF.

This chain joins TRBV5-8 and TRBJ2-3; 8 bases align to TRBD2. This CDR3 is built from 15 residues. Trimming cost V 1 base and J 5 bases; bases outside gene matches: 6. The germline V gene has CDR1 SGHTS and CDR2 YDEGEE. The DNA of the CDR3 is TGTGCCAGCAGCTTGACTAGCGGTCACGGAGATACGCAGTATTTT. Translated, it gives CASSLTSGHGDTQYF.

The rearrangement links TRBV2 to TRBJ2-5, with 12 bases lining up with TRBD2. Trimming cost V 6 bases and J 5 bases; bases outside gene matches: 10. The germline gives CDR1 SNHLY, CDR2 FYNNEI. The CDR3 has 16 residues. The CDR3 DNA reads TGTGCCAGCAGCCGACTAGCGGGAGAGGTAGGGGAGACCCAGTACTTC. Translating gives CASSRLAGEVGETQYF.

This clone was seen a single time. The chain links TRBV15 to TRBJ1-5; possibly TRBD1 for D (5 bases). Germline CDR1 is LNHNV and CDR2 is YYDKDF (reference sequence). This CDR3 comprises 15 residues. V was cut by 0 bases and J by 3 bases, with 9 bases left in between. The CDR3 DNA is TGTGCCACCAGCAGAGATAGGGGCGCCAATCAGCCCCAGCATTTT. The encoded protein is CATSRDRGANQPQHF.

V and J are TRBV29-1 and TRBJ1-4; perhaps TRBD1 as D (6 bases). The V gene's germline CDR1 is SQVTM and CDR2 ANQGSEA. The CDR3 consists of 14 residues. Trimming pared 6 bases from V and 8 bases from J, leaving 19 bases between. The CDR3 here is CSVALGGAGEKLFF. The CDR3 DNA reads TGCAGCGTCGCACTAGGGGGGGCTGGGGAAAAACTGTTTTTT.

The chain combines TRBV5-1 with TRBJ2-7, with D possibly TRBD2 on 6 matching bases. Germline lookup yields CDR1 SGHRS and CDR2 YFSETQ. The CDR3 sequence is 14 residues long. V dropped 7 bases and J dropped 2 bases, with 16 bases sitting between them. The CDR3 nucleotides are TGCGCCAGCTCCGGTAGCGGTAAAACCTACGAGCAGTACTTC. The encoded protein is CASSGSGKTYEQYF.

Only one count was recorded for this clone. The chain recombines TRBV15 with TRBJ2-1; the D gene is possibly TRBD2 (6 bases). Germline V gene data show CDR1 as LNHNV and CDR2 as YYDKDF (reference sequence). Between the trimmed V and J ends, which lost 3 bases and 5 bases, there was a span of 14 bases. This CDR3 contains 15 residues. The CDR3 nucleotides read TGTGCCACCAGCAGGAGGAGGACTATGAACAATGAGCAGTTCTTC. Its protein product is CATSRRRTMNNEQFF.

The rearrangement links TRBV3-1 (or the pseudogene TRBV3-2) to TRBJ2-1, with D perhaps assigned TRBD1 or TRBD2 (5 bases each). CDR3 length: 13 residues. Trimming left V 5 bases short and J 2 bases short, with 7 bases between. The germline CDR1 and CDR2 sequences are LGHDT and YNNKEL (reference sequence). CDR3 sequence (DNA): TGTGCCAGCAGCTGGGGGACCTACAATGAGCAGTTCTTC. Its translation: CASSWGTYNEQFF.

V usage is TRBV7-9 and J usage is TRBJ2-5; TRBD2 matches at 7 bases. There are 12 residues in the CDR3. The trim removed 4 bases at V and 10 bases at J, leaving 6 bases unmatched. In germline, CDR1 is SEHNR, CDR2 FQNEAQ (reference sequence). CDR3: CASSSVGGGQYF. Here the CDR3 DNA reads TGTGCCAGCAGCTCCGTCGGCGGGGGCCAGTACTTC.

The chain links TRBV28 to TRBJ1-5; maybe TRBD1 (5 bases). V gave up 5 bases and J gave up 0 bases, with 14 bases separating them. Per germline, CDR1 MDHEN and CDR2 SYDVKM. The CDR3 length is 16 residues. The chain's CDR3 is CASSPRGFDSNQPQHF. The CDR3 DNA reads as TGTGCCAGCAGTCCCCGGGGGTTCGATAGCAATCAGCCCCAGCATTTT.

V usage is TRBV6-6 and J usage is TRBJ1-4; TRBD1 is a possible D gene (5 bases). Trimming took 1 base from V and 3 from J, leaving 12 bases between them. There are 16 residues in the CDR3. The germline CDR1 and CDR2 sequences are MNHNY and SVGAGI (reference sequence). In DNA form, the CDR3 reads TGTGCCAGCAGTTACTTGAGGGGATCGGCTAATGAAAAACTGTTTTTT. As protein: CASSYLRGSANEKLFF.

J is TRBJ1-5 and V is TRBV28; D perhaps matches TRBD1 (6 bases). The CDR3 consists of 14 residues. Germline V gene data show CDR1 as MDHEN and CDR2 as SYDVKM. Trimming took 3 bases from V and 4 from J, leaving 10 bases between them. In DNA form, the CDR3 reads TGTGCCAGCAGTTTTCAAGGGGGTAATCAGCCCCAGCATTTT. Its translation: CASSFQGGNQPQHF.

The V call is TRBV7-2, the J call TRBJ1-2, with 8 bases lining up with TRBD1. CDR1 and CDR2 from the germline V gene are SGHTA and FQGNSA. This CDR3 is built from 18 residues. After removal of 0 bases from V and 8 bases from J, the junction contained 17 bases not matched to a gene. This CDR3 reads CASSLAGRGLSNFLGYTF. The CDR3 DNA reads as TGTGCCAGCAGCTTAGCCGGCAGGGGGCTTTCAAATTTTCTGGGCTACACCTTC.

By sample fraction, this clone is medium-sized. The J gene is TRBJ2-7, the V gene TRBV2; D is possibly TRBD2 (5 bases). CDR3 length equals 12 residues. Germline V lookup: CDR1 SNHLY, CDR2 FYNNEI. The V gene lost 7 bases and the J gene lost 5 bases, with 12 bases spanning the gap. The CDR3: CASILAGDEQYF. The CDR3 DNA follows: TGTGCCAGCATCCTCGCCGGGGACGAGCAGTACTTC.

This clone was seen once. This chain joins TRBV19 and TRBJ2-5; the D gene is possibly TRBD1 (5 bases). Germline V lookup: CDR1 LNHDA, CDR2 SQIVND (reference sequence). The V end was cut by 1 base, the J end by 4 bases, with 10 bases between. The CDR3 contains 14 residues. Written as DNA, the CDR3 is TGTGCCAGTAGTATAGCAGGGTCCCGAGAGACCCAGTACTTC. It specifies CASSIAGSRETQYF.

This chain links TRBV28 with TRBJ1-4; D is undetermined. The CDR3 is 15 amino acids. The germline gives CDR1 MDHEN, CDR2 SYDVKM. Trimming pared 7 bases from V and 2 bases from J, leaving 14 bases between. The CDR3 spells CASTETGLTNEKLFF. CDR3 nucleotides: TGTGCCAGCACTGAGACGGGTCTGACTAATGAAAAACTGTTTTTT.

The J gene is TRBJ2-7, the V gene TRBV5-1; the match to TRBD2 covers 14 bases. V shed 6 bases and J 5 bases; nucleotides not matched to a gene: 10. The length of the CDR3 is 16 residues. From germline, CDR1 is SGHRS and CDR2 YFSETQ. The CDR3 loop is CASTAGGTSGSHEQYF. The CDR3 bases are TGCGCCAGCACCGCGGGCGGGACTAGCGGGAGTCACGAGCAGTACTTC.